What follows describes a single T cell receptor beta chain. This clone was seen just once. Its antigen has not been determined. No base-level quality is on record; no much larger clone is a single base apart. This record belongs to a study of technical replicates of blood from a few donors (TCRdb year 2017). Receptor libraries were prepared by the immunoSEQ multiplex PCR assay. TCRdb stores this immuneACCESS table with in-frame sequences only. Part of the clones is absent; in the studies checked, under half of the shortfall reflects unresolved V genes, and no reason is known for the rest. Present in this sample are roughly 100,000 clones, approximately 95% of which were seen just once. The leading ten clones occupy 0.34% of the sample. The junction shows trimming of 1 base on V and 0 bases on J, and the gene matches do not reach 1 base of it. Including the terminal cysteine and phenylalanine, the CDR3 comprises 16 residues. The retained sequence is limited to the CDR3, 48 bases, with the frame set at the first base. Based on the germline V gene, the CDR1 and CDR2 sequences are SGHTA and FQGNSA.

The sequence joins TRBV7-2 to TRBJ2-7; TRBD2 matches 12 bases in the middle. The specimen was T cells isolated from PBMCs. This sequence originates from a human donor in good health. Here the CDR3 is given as CASSLVLAGGSYEQYF. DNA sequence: TGTGCCAGCAGCTTAGTACTAGCGGGAGGCTCCTACGAGCAGTACTTC.